This T cell receptor beta chain is drawn from a study of T cell responses to AZD1222 COVID-19 vaccine. Study-wide results and caveats: Vaccine-associated CD4 TCRs ranged over spike, dominating at 160-218 and 743-854. Clonal diversity may have been underestimated in mostly white British donors.

V lost 3 bases, J lost 2 bases, and 9 bases stayed unmatched. The V gene's germline CDR1 is MNHNS and CDR2 SASEGT. This CDR3 comprises 17 residues. Generated by immunoSEQ multiplex PCR, the TCRdb table keeps only in-frame clones and is missing some. The repertoire includes 100,000 or so clones, 86% of them detected once, and around 5.1% sits in the top ten. Only a few counts were recorded for this clone. As yet, its antigen is unknown. The sequence was obtained from an adult in good health. This sequence joins TRBV6-1 and TRBJ1-5, with 8 bases that match TRBD1. This specimen was peripheral blood, taken on day 0 of AZD1222 vaccination. The CDR3 nucleotides read TGTGCCAGCAGTGAGCCCACAGGGGGATTTGGCAATCAGCCCCAGCATTTT. Translated: CASSEPTGGFGNQPQHF.